A selection of T cell receptor beta chains follows, all from one sample in a study of graft-versus-host responses after intestinal transplantation. Libraries were prepared by immunoSEQ multiplex PCR; TCRdb keeps only in-frame clonotypes and omits some of them. This table has roughly 10,000 clones, roughly a third appearing once. The sample consisted of alloreactive CD8+ T cells from a mixed lymphocyte reaction culture, taken before intestinal transplant. Receptor source: a human patient who received an intestinal transplant. The CDR3 runs from the conserved cysteine through the conserved F or W. A D gene is named only where the DNA matches it firmly. Some rows have no size entry. The others give once, few or many, or a class for an expanded clone.

TRBJ2-7	13	NA	NA	TRBV11-3	TGTGCCAGCAGCTGGGCCTTTAACTACGAGCAGTACTTC	CASSWAFNYEQYF
TRBJ2-7	11	NA	NA	TRBV5-1	TGCGCCAGCAGCTTCGGGGACGAGCAGTACTTC	CASSFGDEQYF
TRBJ2-7	14	NA	NA	TRBV13	TGTGCCAGCAGCGCGGGGTCAGGCTCCTACGAGCAGTACTTC	CASSAGSGSYEQYF
TRBJ2-7	15	few	NA	TRBV18	TGTGCCAGCTCACCACCTCGGACAATAACCTACGAGCAGTACTTC	CASSPPRTITYEQYF
TRBJ2-7	14	few	NA	TRBV27	TGTGCCAGCCGTAGGTTAGGACAGACCTACGAGCAGTACTTC	CASRRLGQTYEQYF
TRBJ2-7	13	NA	TRBD1	TRBV28	TGTGCCAGTTCTACAGGGGGCGCATACGAGCAGTACTTC	CASSTGGAYEQYF
TRBJ2-7	12	NA	NA	TRBV13	TGTGCCAGCAGTTCCTCTAGTAACGAGCAGTACTTC	CASSSSSNEQYF
TRBJ2-7	14	medium-sized	TRBD1	TRBV7-9	TGTGCCAGCAGCCCGGGACAGGGCCCTTACGAGCAGTACTTC	CASSPGQGPYEQYF
TRBJ2-1	14	NA	TRBD2	TRBV28	TGTGCCAGCAGCCTTTATGGGGGGGACAATGAGCAGTTCTTC	CASSLYGGDNEQFF
TRBJ1-3	13	few	NA	TRBV4-1	TGCGCCAGCAGCCAAGACCCGGGAAACACCATATATTTT	CASSQDPGNTIYF
TRBJ1-1	14	medium-sized	TRBD1	TRBV7-9	TGTGCCAGCACTTTAGGACAGGGGAACACTGAAGCTTTCTTT	CASTLGQGNTEAFF
TRBJ1-1	12	NA	NA	TRBV28	TGTGCCAGCAGCCCTACTAACACTGAAGCTTTCTTT	CASSPTNTEAFF
TRBJ1-2	15	NA	NA	TRBV6-5	TGTGCCAGCAGTTCCTACGGGGGGGTACGATATGGCTACACCTTC	CASSSYGGVRYGYTF
TRBJ1-5	15	NA	NA	TRBV7-6	TGTGCCAGCAGCTTAGAAGCAGGGCTGAATCAGCCCCAGCATTTT	CASSLEAGLNQPQHF
TRBJ2-7	17	NA	TRBD1	TRBV5-3	TGTGCCAGAAGCTTAAACCCTCAGGGGGAAGGTTCCTACGAGCAGTACTTC	CARSLNPQGEGSYEQYF
TRBJ2-5	15	NA	TRBD2	TRBV6-5	TGTGCCAGCAGTTCTAGCGGGGGGGCCGGGGAGACCCAGTACTTC	CASSSSGGAGETQYF
TRBJ2-1	14	NA	TRBD2	TRBV6-1	TGTGCCAGTGAAGGGACTAGCGGGAGTGATGAGCAGTTCTTC	CASEGTSGSDEQFF
TRBJ2-1	14	NA	TRBD1	TRBV18	TGTGCCAGCTCACTACTTTCGACAGGGCAGGTGCAGTTCTTC	CASSLLSTGQVQFF
TRBJ2-1	16	once	TRBD2	TRBV18	TGTGCCAGCTCACTGTTAGCGGGCTCCTCCTACAATGAGCAGTTCTTC	CASSLLAGSSYNEQFF
TRBJ1-1	13	few	NA	TRBV9	TGTGCCAGCGGGGGGGAGAGGAACACTGAAGCTTTCTTT	CASGGERNTEAFF
TRBJ2-3	15	NA	TRBD1	TRBV6-1	TGTGCCAGCAGTGAAGAAACAGGGGGCGCAGATACGCAGTATTTT	CASSEETGGADTQYF
TRBJ1-2	13	few	NA	TRBV6-1	TGTGCCAGCAGTTTTGGGCCTATCTATGGCTACACCTTC	CASSFGPIYGYTF